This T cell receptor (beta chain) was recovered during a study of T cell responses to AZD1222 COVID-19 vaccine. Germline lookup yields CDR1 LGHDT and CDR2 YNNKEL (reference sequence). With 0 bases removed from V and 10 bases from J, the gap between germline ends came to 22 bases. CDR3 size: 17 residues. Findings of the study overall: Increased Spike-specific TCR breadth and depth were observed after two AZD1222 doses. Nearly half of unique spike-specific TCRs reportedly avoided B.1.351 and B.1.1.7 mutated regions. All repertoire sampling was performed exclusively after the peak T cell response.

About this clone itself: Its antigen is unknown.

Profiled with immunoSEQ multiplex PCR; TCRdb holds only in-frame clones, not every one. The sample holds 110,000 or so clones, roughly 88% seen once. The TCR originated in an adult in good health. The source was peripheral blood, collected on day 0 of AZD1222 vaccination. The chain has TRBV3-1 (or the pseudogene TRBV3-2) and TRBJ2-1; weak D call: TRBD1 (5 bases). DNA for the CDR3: TGTGCCAGCAGCCAAGATGGTCAATGGGGCCCGCCTGAGGAGCAGTTCTTC. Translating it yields CASSQDGQWGPPEEQFF.